This T cell receptor (beta chain) was captured in a study of identical twins. Whole-study results and caveats: Potential partial confounding of zero-insertion analyses by invariant MAIT and iNKT cells was noted. Reduced insertions were recorded for abundant cord blood beta clonotypes, with no such pattern in memory repertoires.

Addition of a universal primer site occurred through template switching, and cDNA carried unique molecular identifiers. TCRdb reanalysed the 5' RACE reads using MiXCR and keeps one entry per CDR3 protein. This table holds a few hundred thousand distinct CDR3 sequences, about an eighth found once. Trimming pared 5 bases from V and 7 bases from J, leaving 11 bases between. The germline V gene has CDR1 MDHEN and CDR2 SYDVKM. The CDR3 loop spans 12 amino acids. At least ten counts were recorded for this clonotype. The target antigen is unknown. The sample was also linked to a second study, of yellow fever vaccine responses in identical twins.

The chain couples TRBV28 to TRBJ1-2; D perhaps matches TRBD1 (5 bases). Sequenced material: memory (CD45RO+) T cells sorted from blood. The TCR comes from a woman aged 18-35 years in good health. In DNA, the CDR3 is TGTGCCAGCAGTAAACCCCAGGGTGGCTACACCTTC. Translation gives CASSKPQGGYTF.